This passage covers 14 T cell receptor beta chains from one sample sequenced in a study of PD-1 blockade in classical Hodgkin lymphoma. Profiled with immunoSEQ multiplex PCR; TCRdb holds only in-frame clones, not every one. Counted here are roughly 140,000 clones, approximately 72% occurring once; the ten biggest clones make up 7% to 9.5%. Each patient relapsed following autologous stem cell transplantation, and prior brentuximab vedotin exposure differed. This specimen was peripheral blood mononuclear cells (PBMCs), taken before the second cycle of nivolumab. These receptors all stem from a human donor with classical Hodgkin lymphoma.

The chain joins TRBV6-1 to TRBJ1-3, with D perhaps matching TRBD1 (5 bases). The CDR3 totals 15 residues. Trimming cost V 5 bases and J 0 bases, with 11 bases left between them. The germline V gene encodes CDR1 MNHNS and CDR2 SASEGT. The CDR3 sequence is CASSFWGGSGNTIYF. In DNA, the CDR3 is TGTGCCAGCAGTTTTTGGGGGGGCTCTGGAAACACCATATATTTT.

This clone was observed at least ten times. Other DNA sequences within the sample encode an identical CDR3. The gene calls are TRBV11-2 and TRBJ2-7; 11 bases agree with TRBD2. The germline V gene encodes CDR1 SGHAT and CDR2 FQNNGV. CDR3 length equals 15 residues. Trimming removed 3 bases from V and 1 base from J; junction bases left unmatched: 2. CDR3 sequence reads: CASSLLAGGSYEQYF. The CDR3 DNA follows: TGTGCCAGCAGCTTGCTAGCGGGGGGTTCCTACGAGCAGTACTTC.

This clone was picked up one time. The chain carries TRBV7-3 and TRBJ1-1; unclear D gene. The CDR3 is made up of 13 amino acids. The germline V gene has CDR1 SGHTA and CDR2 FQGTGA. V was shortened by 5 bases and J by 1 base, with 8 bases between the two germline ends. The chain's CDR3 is CASSEQENTEAFF. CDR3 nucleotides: TGTGCCAGCAGCGAACAAGAGAACACTGAAGCTTTCTTT.

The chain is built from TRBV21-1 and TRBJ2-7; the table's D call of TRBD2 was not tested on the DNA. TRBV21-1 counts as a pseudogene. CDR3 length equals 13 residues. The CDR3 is CANLLTSGNEQYF. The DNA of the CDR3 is TGTGCCAACCTTCTGACTAGCGGGAACGAGCAGTACTTC.

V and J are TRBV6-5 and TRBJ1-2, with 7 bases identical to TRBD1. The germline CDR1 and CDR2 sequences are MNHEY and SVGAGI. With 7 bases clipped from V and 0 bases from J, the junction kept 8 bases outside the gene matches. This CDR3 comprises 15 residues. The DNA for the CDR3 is TGTGCCAGCACCTCTGGGGGGACAGCTAACTATGGCTACACCTTC. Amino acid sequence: CASTSGGTANYGYTF.

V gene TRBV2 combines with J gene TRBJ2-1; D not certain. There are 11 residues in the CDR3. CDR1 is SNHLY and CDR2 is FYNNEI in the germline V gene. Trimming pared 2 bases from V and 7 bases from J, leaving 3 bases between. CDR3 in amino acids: CASSERNEQFF. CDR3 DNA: TGTGCCAGCAGTGAACGGAATGAGCAGTTCTTC.

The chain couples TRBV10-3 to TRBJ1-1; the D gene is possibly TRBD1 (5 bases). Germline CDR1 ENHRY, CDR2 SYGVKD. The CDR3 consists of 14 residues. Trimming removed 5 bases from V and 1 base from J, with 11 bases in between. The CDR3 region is CAISTGTANTEAFF. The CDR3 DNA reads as TGTGCCATCAGTACCGGGACGGCGAACACTGAAGCTTTCTTT.

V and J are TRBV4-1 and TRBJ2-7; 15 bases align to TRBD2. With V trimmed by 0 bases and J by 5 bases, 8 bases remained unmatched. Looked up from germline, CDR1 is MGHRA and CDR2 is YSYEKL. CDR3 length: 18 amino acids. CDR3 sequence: CASSQDAGLAGGEDEQYF. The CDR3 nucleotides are TGCGCCAGCAGCCAAGATGCAGGACTAGCGGGAGGGGAGGACGAGCAGTACTTC.

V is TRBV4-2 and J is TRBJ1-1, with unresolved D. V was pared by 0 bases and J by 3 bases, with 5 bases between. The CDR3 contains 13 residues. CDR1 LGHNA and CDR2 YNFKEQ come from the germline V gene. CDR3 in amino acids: CASSQDGHTEAFF. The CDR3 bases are TGTGCCAGCAGCCAAGATGGGCACACTGAAGCTTTCTTT.

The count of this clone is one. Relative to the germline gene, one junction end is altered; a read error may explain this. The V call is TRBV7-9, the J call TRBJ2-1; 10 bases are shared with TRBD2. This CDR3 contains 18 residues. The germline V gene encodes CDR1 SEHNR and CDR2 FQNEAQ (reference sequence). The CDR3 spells CAGSLRRGLAGVFDEQFF. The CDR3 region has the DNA TGTGCCGGCAGCTTAAGGAGGGGCCTAGCGGGGGTTTTCGATGAGCAGTTCTTC.

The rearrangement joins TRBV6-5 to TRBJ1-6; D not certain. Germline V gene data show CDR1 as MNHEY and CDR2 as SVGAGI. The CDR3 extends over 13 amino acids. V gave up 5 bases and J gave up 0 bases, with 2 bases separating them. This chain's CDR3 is CASSSSYNSPLHF. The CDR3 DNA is TGTGCCAGCAGTAGCTCCTATAATTCACCCCTCCACTTT.

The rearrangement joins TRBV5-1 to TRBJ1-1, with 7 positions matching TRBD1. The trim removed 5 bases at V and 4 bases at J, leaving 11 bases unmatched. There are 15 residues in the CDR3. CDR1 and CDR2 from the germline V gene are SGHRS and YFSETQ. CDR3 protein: CASSRLQGRGTEAFF. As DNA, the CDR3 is TGCGCCAGCAGTCGTTTACAGGGGAGAGGCACTGAAGCTTTCTTT.

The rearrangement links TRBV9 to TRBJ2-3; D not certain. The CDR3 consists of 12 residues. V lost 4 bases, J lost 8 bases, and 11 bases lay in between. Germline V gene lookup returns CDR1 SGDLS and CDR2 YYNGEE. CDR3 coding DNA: TGTGCCAGCAGCCCCCCTGGCGGTACGCAGTATTTT. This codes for CASSPPGGTQYF. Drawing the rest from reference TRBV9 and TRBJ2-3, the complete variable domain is DSGVTQTPKHLITATGQRVTLRCSPRSGDLSVYWYQQSLDQGLQFLIQYYNGEERAKGNILERFSAQQFPDLHSELNLSSLELGDSALYFCASSPPGGTQYFGPGTRLTVL.

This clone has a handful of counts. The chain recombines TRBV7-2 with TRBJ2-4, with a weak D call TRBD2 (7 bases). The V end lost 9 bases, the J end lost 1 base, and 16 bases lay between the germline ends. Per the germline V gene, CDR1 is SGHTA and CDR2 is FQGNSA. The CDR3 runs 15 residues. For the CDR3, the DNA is TGTGCCAGGACCCCCGGGGGGCAGGCCAAAAACATTCAGTACTTC. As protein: CARTPGGQAKNIQYF.